The subject of this entry is one T cell receptor beta chain. Clones were sequenced by immunoSEQ multiplex PCR, and TCRdb holds only the in-frame ones, with some missing. The sample holds around 80,000 clones, around 88% seen once. The data belong to a study of blood T cell repertoires in COVID-19. As for the study in general: PBMCs, B-cell-depleted T cells, or T cells provided the cDNA or gDNA that made up the material.

CDR3 length equals 16 residues. Germline V gives CDR1 MNHEY, CDR2 SVGEGT. The J segment lost 5 bases and the V segment lost 2 bases, leaving 6 bases of the junction unmatched. Input material: peripheral blood. This chain joins TRBV6-2 or TRBV6-3 and TRBJ2-1; 10 bases map to TRBD2. This sequence originates from a woman of 80 years or more with acute or convalescent COVID-19. CDR3 nucleotide sequence: TGTGCCAGCAGTTACGGGTCTAGCGGGGGAGACAATGAGCAGTTCTTC. This codes for CASSYGSSGGDNEQFF.